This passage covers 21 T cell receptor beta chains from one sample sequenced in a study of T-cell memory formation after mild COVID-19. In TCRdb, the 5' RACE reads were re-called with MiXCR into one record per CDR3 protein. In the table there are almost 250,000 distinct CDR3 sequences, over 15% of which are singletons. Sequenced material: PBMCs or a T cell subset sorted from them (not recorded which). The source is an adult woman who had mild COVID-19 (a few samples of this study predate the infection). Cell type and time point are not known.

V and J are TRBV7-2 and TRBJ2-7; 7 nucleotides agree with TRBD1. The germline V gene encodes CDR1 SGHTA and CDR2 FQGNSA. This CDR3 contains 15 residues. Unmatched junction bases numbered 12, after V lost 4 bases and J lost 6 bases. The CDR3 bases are TGTGCCAGCAGCTGGAAAACAGGGGTTGCCGGCGAGCAGTACTTC. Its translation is CASSWKTGVAGEQYF.

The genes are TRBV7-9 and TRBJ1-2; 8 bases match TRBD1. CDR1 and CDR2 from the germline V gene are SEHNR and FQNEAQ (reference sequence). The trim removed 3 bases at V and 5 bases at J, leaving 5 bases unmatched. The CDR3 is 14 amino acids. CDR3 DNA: TGTGCCAGCAGCTTCAACACAGGGGGTTATGGCTACACCTTC. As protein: CASSFNTGGYGYTF.

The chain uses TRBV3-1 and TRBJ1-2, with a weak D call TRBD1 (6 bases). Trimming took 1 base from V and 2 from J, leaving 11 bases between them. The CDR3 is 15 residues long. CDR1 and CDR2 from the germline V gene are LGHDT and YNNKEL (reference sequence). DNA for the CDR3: TGTGCCAGCAGCCAAGGAGGGACACAAAACTATGGCTACACCTTC. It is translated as CASSQGGTQNYGYTF.

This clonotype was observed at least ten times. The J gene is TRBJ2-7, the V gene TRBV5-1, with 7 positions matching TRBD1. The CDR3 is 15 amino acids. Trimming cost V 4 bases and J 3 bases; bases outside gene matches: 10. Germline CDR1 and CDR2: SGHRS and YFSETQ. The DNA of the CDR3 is TGCGCCAGCAGCCCCGGGCAGGGGACAGTCTACGAGCAGTACTTC. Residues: CASSPGQGTVYEQYF.

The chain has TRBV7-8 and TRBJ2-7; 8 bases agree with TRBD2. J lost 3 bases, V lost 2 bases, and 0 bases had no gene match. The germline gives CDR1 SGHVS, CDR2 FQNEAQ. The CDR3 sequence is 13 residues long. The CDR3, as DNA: TGTGCCAGCAGCTTAACTAGCGGCTACGAGCAGTACTTC. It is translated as CASSLTSGYEQYF.

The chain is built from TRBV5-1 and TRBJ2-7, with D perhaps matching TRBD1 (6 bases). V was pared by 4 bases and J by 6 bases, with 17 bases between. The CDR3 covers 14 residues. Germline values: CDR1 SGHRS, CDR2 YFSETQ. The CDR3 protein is CASSQRQELGEQYF. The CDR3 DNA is TGCGCCAGCAGCCAGAGACAGGAGTTGGGCGAGCAGTACTTC.

The CDR3 spells CASSSSGRAQDTQYF. CDR3 bases: TGTGCCAGCAGCTCTAGCGGGAGGGCCCAAGATACGCAGTATTTT. This sequence joins TRBV12-3 or TRBV12-4 and TRBJ2-3; 12 bases are a match to TRBD2. Losses at the gene ends were 6 bases for V and 5 bases for J; bases not matched to a gene: 6. This CDR3 contains 15 residues.

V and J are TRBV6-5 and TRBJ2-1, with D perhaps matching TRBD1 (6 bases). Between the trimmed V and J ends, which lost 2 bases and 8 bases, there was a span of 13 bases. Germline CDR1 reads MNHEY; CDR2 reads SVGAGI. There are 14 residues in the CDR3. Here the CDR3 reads CASSYTQGWHEQFF. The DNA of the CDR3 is TGTGCCAGCAGTTACACCCAGGGGTGGCATGAGCAGTTCTTC.

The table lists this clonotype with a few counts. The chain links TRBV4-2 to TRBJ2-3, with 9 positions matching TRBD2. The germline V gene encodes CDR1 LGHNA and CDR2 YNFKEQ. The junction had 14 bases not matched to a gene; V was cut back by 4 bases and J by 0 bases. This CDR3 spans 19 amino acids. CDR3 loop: CASSLTRASGAKSTDTQYF. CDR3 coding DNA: TGTGCCAGCAGCCTCACCCGGGCTAGCGGGGCCAAAAGCACAGATACGCAGTATTTT.

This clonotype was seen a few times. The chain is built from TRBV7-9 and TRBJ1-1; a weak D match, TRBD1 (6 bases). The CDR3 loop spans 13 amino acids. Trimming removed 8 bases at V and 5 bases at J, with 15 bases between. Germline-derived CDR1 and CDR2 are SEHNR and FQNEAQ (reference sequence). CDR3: CASSYREGTEAFF. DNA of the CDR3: TGTGCCAGCTCGTACAGGGAAGGGACTGAAGCTTTCTTT.

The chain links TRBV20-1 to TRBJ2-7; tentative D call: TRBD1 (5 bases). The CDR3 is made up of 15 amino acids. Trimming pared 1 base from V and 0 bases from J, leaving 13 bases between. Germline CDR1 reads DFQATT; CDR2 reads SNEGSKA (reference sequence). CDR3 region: CSARARTRSSYEQYF. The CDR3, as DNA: TGCAGTGCTAGAGCCCGGACACGGAGCTCCTACGAGCAGTACTTC.

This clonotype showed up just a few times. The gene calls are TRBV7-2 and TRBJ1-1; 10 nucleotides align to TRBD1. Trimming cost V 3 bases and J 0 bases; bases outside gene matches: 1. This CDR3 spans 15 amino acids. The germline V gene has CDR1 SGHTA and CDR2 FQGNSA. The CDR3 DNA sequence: TGTGCCAGCAGCTTGACAGGGGGCATGAACACTGAAGCTTTCTTT. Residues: CASSLTGGMNTEAFF.

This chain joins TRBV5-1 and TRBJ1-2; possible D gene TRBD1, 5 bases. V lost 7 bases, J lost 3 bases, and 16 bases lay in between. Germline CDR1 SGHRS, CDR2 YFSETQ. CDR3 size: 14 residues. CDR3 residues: CASATLGVDYGYTF. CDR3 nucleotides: TGCGCCAGCGCGACGTTGGGGGTCGACTATGGCTACACCTTC.

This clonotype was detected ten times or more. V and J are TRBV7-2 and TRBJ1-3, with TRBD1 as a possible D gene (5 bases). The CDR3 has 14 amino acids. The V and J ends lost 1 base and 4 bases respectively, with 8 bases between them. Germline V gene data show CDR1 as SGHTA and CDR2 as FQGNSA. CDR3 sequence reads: CASSLGGTGNTIYF. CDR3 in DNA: TGTGCCAGCAGCTTAGGGGGGACGGGAAACACCATATATTTT.

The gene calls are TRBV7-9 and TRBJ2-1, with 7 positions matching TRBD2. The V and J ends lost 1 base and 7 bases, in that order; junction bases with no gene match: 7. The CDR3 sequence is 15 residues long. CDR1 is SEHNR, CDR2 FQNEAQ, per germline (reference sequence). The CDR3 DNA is TGTGCCAGCAGCTTAGAGCGGGATACCCAAAATGAGCAGTTCTTC. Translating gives CASSLERDTQNEQFF.

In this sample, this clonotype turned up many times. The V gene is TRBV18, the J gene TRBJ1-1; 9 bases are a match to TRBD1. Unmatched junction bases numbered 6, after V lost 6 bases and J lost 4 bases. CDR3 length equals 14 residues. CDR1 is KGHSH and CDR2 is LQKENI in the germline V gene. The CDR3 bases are TGTGCCAGCTCTCCCGGGACAGGGATCACTGAAGCTTTCTTT. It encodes CASSPGTGITEAFF.

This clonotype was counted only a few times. The CDR3 loop is CASMGDNTGELFF. CDR3 nucleotides: TGCGCCAGCATGGGGGACAACACCGGGGAGCTGTTTTTT. The genes are TRBV5-1 and TRBJ2-2; D may correspond to TRBD1 or TRBD2 (5 bases each). The CDR3 covers 13 residues. Germline assignment: CDR1 SGHRS and CDR2 YFSETQ. Trimming pared 6 bases from V and 2 bases from J, leaving 8 bases between. The complete variable domain, with remaining parts taken from reference TRBV5-1 and TRBJ2-2, reads KAGVTQTPRYLIKTRGQQVTLSCSPISGHRSVSWYQQTPGQGLQFLFEYFSETQRNKGNFPGRFSGRQFSNSRSEMNVSTLELGDSALYLCASMGDNTGELFFGEGSRLTVL.

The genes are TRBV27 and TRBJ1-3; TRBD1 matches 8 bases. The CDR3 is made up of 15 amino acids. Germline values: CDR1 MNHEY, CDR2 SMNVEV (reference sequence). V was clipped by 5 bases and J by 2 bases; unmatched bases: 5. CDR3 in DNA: TGTGCCAGCAGTCGAACAGGGGGGCCTGGAAACACCATATATTTT. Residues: CASSRTGGPGNTIYF.

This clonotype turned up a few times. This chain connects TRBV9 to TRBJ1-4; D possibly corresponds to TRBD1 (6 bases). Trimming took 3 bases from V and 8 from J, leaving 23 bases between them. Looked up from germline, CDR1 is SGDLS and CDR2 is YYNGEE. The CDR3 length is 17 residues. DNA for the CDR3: TGTGCCAGCAGCGCGACTACTGGGGGACATTTACAGGAAAAACTGTTTTTT. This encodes CASSATTGGHLQEKLFF. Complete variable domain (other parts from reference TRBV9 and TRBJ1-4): DSGVTQTPKHLITATGQRVTLRCSPRSGDLSVYWYQQSLDQGLQFLIQYYNGEERAKGNILERFSAQQFPDLHSELNLSSLELGDSALYFCASSATTGGHLQEKLFFGSGTQLSVL.

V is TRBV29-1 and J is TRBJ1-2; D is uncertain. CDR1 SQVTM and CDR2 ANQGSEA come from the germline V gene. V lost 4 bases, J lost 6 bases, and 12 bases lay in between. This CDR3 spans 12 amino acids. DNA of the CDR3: TGCAGCGTTGCTAAACCGCCTAATGGCTACACCTTC. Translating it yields CSVAKPPNGYTF.

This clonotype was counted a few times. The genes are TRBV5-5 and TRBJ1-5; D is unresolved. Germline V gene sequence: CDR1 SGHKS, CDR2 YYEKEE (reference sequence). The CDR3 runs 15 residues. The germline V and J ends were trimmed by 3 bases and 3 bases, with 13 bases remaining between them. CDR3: CASSSLAGVNQPQHF. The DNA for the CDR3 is TGTGCCAGCAGCTCCCTGGCCGGGGTCAATCAGCCCCAGCATTTT.